A single sample gave rise to the 31 T cell receptor beta chains below, sequenced in a study of PD-1 blockade in classical Hodgkin lymphoma. The time point is: cycle 4 day 1 (C4D1), after less than seven weeks of nivolumab. Brentuximab vedotin exposure varied among the patients, all of whom had relapsed after autologous stem cell transplantation. Assay: immunoSEQ multiplex PCR; the TCRdb copy retains only in-frame clones and omits some. The repertoire has about 39,000 clones, around 80% of them found once; the top ten carry 30% to 45%. The source material was peripheral blood mononuclear cells (PBMCs), sampled before the fourth cycle of nivolumab. The receptors were gathered from a human donor with classical Hodgkin lymphoma.

V and J are TRBV19 and TRBJ2-3, with D possibly matching TRBD2 (5 bases). The CDR3 consists of 14 residues. Germline V gene sequence: CDR1 LNHDA, CDR2 SQIVND (reference sequence). The V end was cut by 6 bases, the J end by 1 base, with 11 bases between. The CDR3 is CASRAADRTDTQYF. Here the CDR3 DNA reads TGTGCCAGTAGAGCGGCGGATCGCACAGATACGCAGTATTTT.

V is TRBV7-9 and J is TRBJ2-5; maybe TRBD1 (6 bases). V was cut by 5 bases and J by 2 bases, with 18 bases left in between. This CDR3 region has 16 residues. From germline, CDR1 is SEHNR and CDR2 FQNEAQ (reference sequence). CDR3 sequence: CASSHRVDRRQETQYF. The DNA of the CDR3 is TGTGCCAGCAGCCATAGGGTCGACAGGCGACAAGAGACCCAGTACTTC.

This chain joins TRBV7-2 and TRBJ1-4; D ambiguous. Trimming took 5 bases from V and 8 from J, leaving 12 bases between them. The CDR3 sequence is 13 residues long. Germline V gene data show CDR1 as SGHTA and CDR2 as FQGNSA. In nucleotides, the CDR3 is TGTGCCAGCAGCCCCCGGGAAAGAGAAAAACTGTTTTTT. Encoded protein: CASSPREREKLFF.

The chain combines TRBV7-9 with TRBJ2-1, with D perhaps given as TRBD1 or TRBD2 (5 bases each). Trimming cost V 1 base and J 7 bases, with 14 bases left between them. The CDR3 runs 15 residues. Germline loops: CDR1 SEHNR, CDR2 FQNEAQ (reference sequence). As DNA, the CDR3 is TGTGCCAGCAGCTTAGGAGGGGCCCCTAATAATGAGCAGTTCTTC. It translates to CASSLGGAPNNEQFF. The full variable domain, with the rest looked up from reference TRBV7-9 and TRBJ2-1, is DTGVSQNPRHKITKRGQNVTFRCDPISEHNRLYWYRQTLGQGPEFLTYFQNEAQLEKSRLLSDRFSAERPKGSFSTLEIQRTEQGDSAMYLCASSLGGAPNNEQFFGPGTRLTVL.

The rearrangement joins TRBV18 to TRBJ2-3, with D tentatively TRBD1 or TRBD2 (6 bases each). The CDR3 contains 16 residues. The V and J ends lost 6 bases and 2 bases respectively, with 18 bases between them. Germline V gives CDR1 KGHSH, CDR2 LQKENI. CDR3 in amino acids: CASSLLRGPNTDTQYF. The CDR3 coding sequence is TGTGCCAGCTCGCTACTCCGGGGGCCTAACACAGATACGCAGTATTTT.

V and J are TRBV6-5 and TRBJ1-2; the match to TRBD1 covers 9 bases. The length of the CDR3 is 14 residues. Per the germline V gene, CDR1 is MNHEY and CDR2 is SVGAGI. The J segment lost 8 bases and the V segment lost 8 bases, leaving 12 bases of the junction unmatched. CDR3: CASGTGGAFRGYTF. The CDR3 DNA sequence: TGTGCCAGCGGAACAGGGGGCGCTTTTCGAGGCTACACCTTC.

This clone was seen only a few times. The chain has TRBV4-3 and TRBJ1-5; no reliable D call. The CDR3 totals 13 residues. The germline CDR1 and CDR2 sequences are LGHNA and YSLEER. The V end was cut by 4 bases, the J end by 4 bases, with 8 bases between. The CDR3 here is CASSPQPNQPQHF. CDR3 nucleotides: TGCGCCAGCAGCCCGCAGCCGAATCAGCCCCAGCATTTT.

This chain uses TRBV5-1 with TRBJ2-5; 9 positions agree with TRBD2. The CDR3 totals 15 residues. Per the germline V gene, CDR1 is SGHRS and CDR2 is YFSETQ. The trim removed 6 bases at V and 5 bases at J, leaving 11 bases unmatched. The CDR3 loop is CASNLAGYRAETQYF. CDR3 in DNA: TGCGCCAGCAACCTAGCGGGGTATCGGGCGGAGACCCAGTACTTC.

This chain joins TRBV4-3 and TRBJ2-5; D not resolved. The DNA end lines up better with TRBJ2-7; the J call may be wrong. Germline CDR1 LGHNA, CDR2 YSLEER. This CDR3 has 13 residues. The CDR3 sequence: CASSQETQREQYF. CDR3 DNA: TGCGCCAGCAGCCAAGAAACCCAGCGCGAGCAGTACTTC.

The chain combines TRBV28 with TRBJ1-4; the match to TRBD1 covers 9 bases. The V gene end was trimmed by 6 bases and the J gene end by 5 bases; junction bases not matched to a gene: 7. Germline V lookup: CDR1 MDHEN, CDR2 SYDVKM. The CDR3 sequence is 15 residues long. Written as DNA, the CDR3 is TGTGCCAGCAGGGGAGGGGACAGGGAGAATGAAAAACTGTTTTTT. Translated, it gives CASRGGDRENEKLFF. Variable domain in full (rest from reference TRBV28 and TRBJ1-4): DVKVTQSSRYLVKRTGEKVFLECVQDMDHENMFWYRQDPGLGLRLIYFSYDVKMKEKGDIPEGYSVSREKKERFSLILESASTNQTSMYLCASRGGDRENEKLFFGSGTQLSVL.

This sequence joins TRBV5-1 and TRBJ1-1; TRBD1 agrees at 10 bases. Germline assignment: CDR1 SGHRS and CDR2 YFSETQ. The CDR3 sequence is 15 residues long. The trim removed 6 bases at V and 2 bases at J, leaving 7 bases unmatched. CDR3 DNA sequence: TGCGCCAGCACAAACTGGGACAGGGGTAACACTGAAGCTTTCTTT. It is translated as CASTNWDRGNTEAFF.

The chain is built from TRBV7-9 and TRBJ1-1; 10 bases line up with TRBD1. Looked up from germline, CDR1 is SEHNR and CDR2 is FQNEAQ (reference sequence). J lost 4 bases, V lost 5 bases, and 1 base had no gene match. The length of the CDR3 is 13 residues. This chain's CDR3 is CASSRTGGTEAFF. Here the CDR3 DNA reads TGTGCCAGCAGCCGGACAGGGGGCACTGAAGCTTTCTTT.

This clone is a singleton in its sample. The genes are TRBV11-2 and TRBJ2-5; D is possibly TRBD1 (6 bases). In germline, CDR1 is SGHAT, CDR2 FQNNGV. V was clipped by 5 bases and J by 7 bases, with 17 bases between them. CDR3 length equals 14 residues. CDR3 in DNA: TGTGCCAGCAGCGTCCGGGACACGGACAGGACCCAGTACTTC. Its protein product is CASSVRDTDRTQYF.

The chain couples TRBV5-1 to TRBJ1-1; no clear D gene. This CDR3 comprises 15 residues. V lost 1 base to trimming and J lost 1 base, with 11 bases between them. CDR1 and CDR2 from the germline V gene are SGHRS and YFSETQ. CDR3 region: CASSLTGYRNTEAFF. Written as DNA, the CDR3 is TGCGCCAGCAGCTTGACGGGGTATAGGAACACTGAAGCTTTCTTT.

This clone has a handful of counts. The genes are TRBV2 and TRBJ1-1, with D perhaps matching TRBD1 (6 bases). CDR1 is SNHLY, CDR2 FYNNEI, per germline. The V and J ends lost 8 bases and 5 bases respectively, with 12 bases between them. CDR3 length: 12 residues. The CDR3 nucleotides are TGTGCCAGCGGACCCCAGGGGACTGAAGCTTTCTTT. It is translated as CASGPQGTEAFF.

This chain joins TRBV10-1 and TRBJ2-3; 7 bases fit TRBD2. Germline V gene lookup returns CDR1 WNHNN and CDR2 SYGVQD (reference sequence). V dropped 10 bases and J dropped 6; count of bases not matched to a gene: 10. The CDR3 covers 13 residues. The CDR3 DNA follows: TGCGCCAACTACCGGACTAGTTGGGATACGCAGTATTTT. Translated: CANYRTSWDTQYF.

This chain connects TRBV5-6 to TRBJ1-1; D gene unclear. The CDR3 loop spans 13 amino acids. Germline lookup yields CDR1 SGHDT and CDR2 YYEEEE. Trimming removed 7 bases from V and 4 bases from J, with 14 bases in between. The CDR3 DNA reads TGTGCCAGCTCCCTAAACAGAGCCACTGAAGCTTTCTTT. Translating gives CASSLNRATEAFF.

The V call is TRBV18, the J call TRBJ1-6; weak D call: TRBD1 (5 bases). Germline loops: CDR1 KGHSH, CDR2 LQKENI. Trimming stripped 3 bases from V and 5 bases from J, with 20 bases between. The CDR3 covers 18 residues. The CDR3: CASSPGVSQGRDNSPLHF. As DNA, the CDR3 is TGTGCCAGCTCACCTGGGGTTAGCCAGGGACGGGATAATTCACCCCTCCACTTT.

This sequence joins TRBV2 and TRBJ1-1; no reliable D call. Germline CDR1 reads SNHLY; CDR2 reads FYNNEI. The CDR3 contains 14 residues. V gave up 8 bases and J gave up 6 bases, with 19 bases separating them. CDR3 amino acids: CASGAGGGLPEAFF. The DNA for the CDR3 is TGTGCCAGCGGCGCGGGTGGAGGACTGCCTGAAGCTTTCTTT.

The chain is built from TRBV7-9 and TRBJ1-5; 9 bases map to TRBD1. The CDR3 has 16 amino acids. V gave up 5 bases and J gave up 4 bases; unmatched junction bases: 9. Germline CDR1 SEHNR, CDR2 FQNEAQ (reference sequence). The CDR3: CASSPGQGRINQPQHF. The CDR3, as DNA: TGTGCCAGCAGCCCGGGACAGGGAAGAATTAATCAGCCCCAGCATTTT.

In its sample, this clone was seen a few times. The rearrangement uses TRBV27 and TRBJ1-6; D is undetermined. Trimming shortened V by 2 bases and J by 9 bases, and 11 bases separated the two germline ends. The CDR3 consists of 14 residues. Germline V gene data show CDR1 as MNHEY and CDR2 as SMNVEV (reference sequence). CDR3: CASSLTQRSSPLHF. The CDR3 coding sequence is TGTGCCAGCAGTTTAACGCAGAGGTCTTCACCCCTCCACTTT.

The chain recombines TRBV6-5 with TRBJ1-1, with a weak D call TRBD1 (6 bases). Trimming stripped 6 bases from V and 0 bases from J, with 11 bases between. There are 14 residues in the CDR3. Germline CDR1 reads MNHEY; CDR2 reads SVGAGI. The CDR3 loop reads CASRLRTVNTEAFF. In DNA form, the CDR3 reads TGTGCCAGCAGACTGCGGACAGTGAACACTGAAGCTTTCTTT.

This chain uses TRBV7-2 with TRBJ1-1; D unclear. V lost 4 bases and J lost 1, with 7 bases in between. This CDR3 is built from 13 residues. Germline V gene data show CDR1 as SGHTA and CDR2 as FQGNSA. The chain's CDR3 is CASSSSQNTEAFF. Written as DNA, the CDR3 is TGTGCCAGCAGCTCAAGCCAGAACACTGAAGCTTTCTTT.

This chain joins TRBV6-5 and TRBJ2-6, with D uncertain. The V gene's germline CDR1 is MNHEY and CDR2 SVGAGI. V dropped 4 bases and J dropped 3 bases, with 7 bases sitting between them. The CDR3 is 14 amino acids. The CDR3, as DNA: TGTGCCAGCAGTTCTACGATTGGGGCCAACGTCCTGACTTTC. This encodes CASSSTIGANVLTF.

V gene TRBV15 combines with J gene TRBJ2-7, with TRBD1 identical over 7 bases. The CDR3 spans 15 residues. In germline, CDR1 is LNHNV, CDR2 YYDKDF (reference sequence). Germline trimming cut 2 bases from V and 1 base from J; bases unmatched to any gene: 5. The CDR3 protein is CATSRPTGDSYEQYF. The CDR3 DNA reads TGTGCCACCAGCAGACCAACAGGGGATTCCTACGAGCAGTACTTC.

In DNA, the CDR3 is TGTGCCAGCTCACCACAGGGGTGGCAGACCGGGGAGCTGTTTTTT. Its protein is CASSPQGWQTGELFF. The rearrangement uses TRBV18 and TRBJ2-2; D perhaps matches TRBD1 (5 bases). V lost 1 base and J 5 bases, leaving 11 bases between the germline ends. The length of the CDR3 is 15 residues. CDR1 is KGHSH and CDR2 is LQKENI in the germline V gene.

The genes are TRBV7-3 and TRBJ2-6, with 9 bases that match TRBD2. V shed 2 bases, J shed 1 base, and the junction held 9 bases outside the gene matches. This CDR3 has 19 residues. Germline V gene sequence: CDR1 SGHTA, CDR2 FQGTGA. CDR3 nucleotides: TGTGCCAGCAGCTTATTCGAGAGGCTAGCGGGGTCTGGGGCCAACGTCCTGACTTTC. Encoded protein: CASSLFERLAGSGANVLTF.

This chain connects TRBV7-9 to TRBJ1-1; D may be TRBD1 (5 bases). The CDR3 has 14 amino acids. The germline V and J ends were trimmed by 2 bases and 7 bases, with 14 bases remaining between them. CDR1 and CDR2 from the germline V gene are SEHNR and FQNEAQ (reference sequence). This chain's CDR3 is CASSLQGESGEAFF. CDR3 nucleotides: TGTGCCAGCAGCTTACAGGGTGAGTCCGGTGAAGCTTTCTTT.

The rearrangement links TRBV7-2 to TRBJ2-1; D gene uncertain. Trimming removed 3 bases at V and 4 bases at J, with 10 bases between. The germline gives CDR1 SGHTA, CDR2 FQGNSA. This CDR3 is built from 14 residues. The DNA for the CDR3 is TGTGCCAGCAGCTTTGGGATTGGGTACAATGAGCAGTTCTTC. This gives the protein CASSFGIGYNEQFF.

CDR3 DNA: TGTGCCAGCAGTCCGGACAGTACCTACGAGCAGTACTTC. Its protein is CASSPDSTYEQYF. The rearrangement uses TRBV7-9 and TRBJ2-7; D may be TRBD1 (6 bases). The CDR3 extends over 13 amino acids. CDR1 and CDR2 from the germline V gene are SEHNR and FQNEAQ (reference sequence). Between the trimmed V and J ends, which lost 6 bases and 2 bases, there was a span of 11 bases.

CDR3 bases: TGTGCCAGCAGTGAAGCGGGGACAGGGGGAACGGGGGATGAAAAACTGTTTTTT. Its protein product is CASSEAGTGGTGDEKLFF. The V and J genes are TRBV2 and TRBJ1-4, with TRBD1 matching over 11 bases. The V segment lost 0 bases and the J segment 6 bases; nucleotides outside the gene matches: 9. The germline V gene encodes CDR1 SNHLY and CDR2 FYNNEI. The CDR3 runs to 18 residues. Together with reference TRBV2 and TRBJ1-4, the CDR3 gives the full variable domain: EPEVTQTPSHQVTQMGQEVILRCVPISNHLYFYWYRQILGQKVEFLVSFYNNEISEKSEIFDDQFSVERPDGSNFTLKIRSTKLEDSAMYFCASSEAGTGGTGDEKLFFGSGTQLSVL.